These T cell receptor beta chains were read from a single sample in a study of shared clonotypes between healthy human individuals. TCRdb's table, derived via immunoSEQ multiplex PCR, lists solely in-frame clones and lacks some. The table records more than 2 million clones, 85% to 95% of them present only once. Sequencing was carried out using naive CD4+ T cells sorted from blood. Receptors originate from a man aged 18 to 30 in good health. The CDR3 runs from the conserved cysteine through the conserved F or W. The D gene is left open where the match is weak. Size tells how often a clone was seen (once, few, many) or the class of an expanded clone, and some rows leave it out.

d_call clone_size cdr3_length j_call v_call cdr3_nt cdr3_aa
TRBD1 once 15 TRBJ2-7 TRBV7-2 TGTGCCAGCAGCTTCACCAGGGGGCCCTGGTACGAGCAGTACTTC CASSFTRGPWYEQYF
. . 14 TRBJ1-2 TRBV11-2 TGTGCCAGCAGCCTGGGGCCGGACATGGATGGCTACACCTTC CASSLGPDMDGYTF
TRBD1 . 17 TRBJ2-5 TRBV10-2 TGCGCCAGCAGTGAGTCATTCCGGGACAGGGGGCAAGAGACCCAGTACTTC CASSESFRDRGQETQYF
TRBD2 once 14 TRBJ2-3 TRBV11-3 TGTGCCAGCAGCCTTAGCGGGAGTCTCAATACGCAGTATTTT CASSLSGSLNTQYF
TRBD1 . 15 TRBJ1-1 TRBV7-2 TGTGCCAGCAGCTCGGGACAGGGAAGTCACGCTGAAGCTTTCTTT CASSSGQGSHAEAFF
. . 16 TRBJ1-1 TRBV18 TGTGCCAGCTCACTCGTCGACAGAACCATGAACACTGAAGCTTTCTTT CASSLVDRTMNTEAFF
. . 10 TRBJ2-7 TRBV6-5 TGTGCCAGCACCCTTAGCTGGCAGTACTTC CASTLSWQYF
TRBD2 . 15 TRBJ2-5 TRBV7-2 TGTGCCAGCCTCCCTCAGCGGGGGCCCAAGGAGACCCAGTACTTC CASLPQRGPKETQYF
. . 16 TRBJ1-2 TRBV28 TGTGCCAGCAGTTTCCCCACAGGGTCTCTTAACTATGGCTACACCTTC CASSFPTGSLNYGYTF
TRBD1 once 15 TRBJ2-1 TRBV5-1 TGCGCCAGTACTGACGGGACAGGGGGCGGAGGTGAGCAGTTCTTC CASTDGTGGGGEQFF
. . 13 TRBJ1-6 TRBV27 TGTGCCAGCAGGGGGGCTTATAATTCACCCCTCCACTTT CASRGAYNSPLHF
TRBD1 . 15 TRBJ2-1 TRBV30 TGTGCCTGGAGTGTACGGGACAGGGGGTACAATGAGCAGTTCTTC CAWSVRDRGYNEQFF
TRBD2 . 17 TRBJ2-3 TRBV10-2 TGCGCCAGCAGCGCCGCGACTAGCGGGGGGAACACAGATACGCAGTATTTT CASSAATSGGNTDTQYF
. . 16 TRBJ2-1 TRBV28 TGTGCCAGCAGGCCCGACTCCGGGGCCGGGTACAATGAGCAGTTCTTC CASRPDSGAGYNEQFF
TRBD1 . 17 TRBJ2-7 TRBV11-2 TGTGCCAGCAGCTTACCACGGCCAAAGACAGGGTCCTACGAGCAGTACTTC CASSLPRPKTGSYEQYF
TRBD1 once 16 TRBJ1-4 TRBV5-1 TGCGCCAGCAGCCTCGACCTGGACAGGGGCAATGAAAAACTGTTTTTT CASSLDLDRGNEKLFF
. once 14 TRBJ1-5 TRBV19 TGTGCCAGTAGCCCAGCCTTACGGGGCTCGGGCCAGCATTTT CASSPALRGSGQHF
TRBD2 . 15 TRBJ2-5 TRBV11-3 TGTGCCAGCAGCCATACTAGCGGGGGCGACGAGACCCAGTACTTC CASSHTSGGDETQYF